This T cell receptor beta chain was recovered during a study of blood T cell repertoires in COVID-19 (dated by TCRdb to 2020 to 2021). Background on the whole study: Samples covering the acute and convalescent phases of COVID-19 were provided by collaborators in the United States, Italy and Spain. The material from the prospective study consisted of cDNA or gDNA derived from T cells, B-cell-depleted T cells, or PBMCs. Subjects who had been exposed to COVID-19, were actively infected with it, or had recovered from it provided the deeply sampled blood TCRbeta repertoires that made up the dataset. A freely available public database, intended as a resource for researchers studying the immune response to SARS-CoV-2, is where the repertoires were released. Samples were obtained from the ongoing ImmuneRACE study (first 160 participants) and from over 1,000 subjects provided by 6 global collaborators. The sample metadata nearly always contained a de-identified subject ID, COVID-19 status, age in years and sex. Where available, HLA class I and class II types were taken from metadata supplied by the sample provider and were not determined by assay-based typing.

The collaborating institutions used their own protocols to collect whole blood in K2EDTA tubes. For TCRbeta analysis, collaborators shipped samples in one of three forms: frozen whole blood, isolated PBMCs, or DNA extracted from either of those sample types. TCRbeta CDR3 regions were amplified from genomic DNA using the immunoSEQ Assay, a bias-controlled multiplex PCR. The study's own analysis went as follows. Nucleated cell counts per sample were estimated from amplification of reference gene primers within the assay. Sequence reads were collapsed and filtered to measure the absolute abundance of every unique TCRbeta CDR3 rearrangement. For each sample, productive Simpson clonality was calculated as the square root of Simpson's diversity index across productive rearrangements. This is the immuneACCESS table as TCRdb keeps it, with only in-frame sequences that have V and J called. A part of the clones is gone; compared with another copy, unresolved V genes explain less than half, and the rest is unexplained. From that table come the V and J calls and clone size; the DNA was used to work out D and trimming. For this sample the table gives about 180,000 clones, of which 86% were detected only once. The ten top clones hold around 7% of the sample.

According to the germline V gene, CDR1 reads KGHDR and CDR2 reads SFDVKD. Trimming removed 3 bases from V and 2 bases from J; the gene matches leave 9 bases unexplained. From its cysteine to its phenylalanine, the CDR3 spans 19 amino acids. The read is trimmed to its CDR3 DNA, 57 bases read in frame from base 1. As regards this clone: The antigen it recognizes is unknown. Base qualities are missing; no much larger clone stands one base away.

Overall results and qualifications from the work: How much clinical and demographic metadata was included differed by source and by participant, and the metadata was provided uncurated.

The receptor chain draws on TRBV24-1 and TRBJ2-3, and TRBD2 aligns with 14 junction nucleotides. Sequencing was carried out using peripheral blood. The clonotype originates from a man aged 50-59 years with active or convalescent COVID-19. The sequenced DNA is TGTGCCACCAGTGATCCTGTTGCGGGACTAGCGGGGGCCACAGATACGCAGTATTTT. This is translated as CATSDPVAGLAGATDTQYF.